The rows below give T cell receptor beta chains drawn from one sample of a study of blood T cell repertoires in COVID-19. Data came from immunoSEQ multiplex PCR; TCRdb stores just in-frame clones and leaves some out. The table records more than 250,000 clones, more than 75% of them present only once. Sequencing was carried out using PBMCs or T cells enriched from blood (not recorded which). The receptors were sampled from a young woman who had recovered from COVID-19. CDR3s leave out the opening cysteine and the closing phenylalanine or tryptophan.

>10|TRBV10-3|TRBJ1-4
AISAGGEKLF
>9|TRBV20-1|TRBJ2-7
SAHTSYEQY
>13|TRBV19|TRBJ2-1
ASSTQRGMYNEQF
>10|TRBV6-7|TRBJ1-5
ASKEARQPQH
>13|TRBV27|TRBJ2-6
ASRDGSSGANVLT
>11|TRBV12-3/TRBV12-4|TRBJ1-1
ASSLTQGMNAF
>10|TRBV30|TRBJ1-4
ARSRGGEKLF
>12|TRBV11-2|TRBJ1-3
ASTPGGGGNTIY
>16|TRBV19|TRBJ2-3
ASSNLAGEDLGTDTQY
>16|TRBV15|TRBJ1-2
TTSAPNGTGGLDYGYT
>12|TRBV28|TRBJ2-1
ASSLRSSGHEQF
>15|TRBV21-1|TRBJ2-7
ASSKAGFRTGPYEQY
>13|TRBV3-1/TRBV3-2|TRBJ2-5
ASSQGTRWEETQY